This TCR beta chain was sequenced during a study of T cell repertoires in cytomegalovirus infection. Via MiXCR, TCRdb re-called the reads, giving one row per CDR3 protein. The sample holds 100,000 to 150,000 distinct CDR3 sequences; almost 9% are singletons and the top ten take about a tenth. This clonotype appeared many times. Trimming left V 4 bases short and J 5 bases short, with 13 bases between. Germline V gene sequence: CDR1 SGHTA, CDR2 FQGNSA. The CDR3 covers 14 residues. This TCR was sampled from a human donor in good health (CMV status not recorded). Some clones in this sample may be carry-over from other donors' samples. The rearrangement uses TRBV7-2 and TRBJ2-3; D unresolved. Material: PBMCs. CDR3 in DNA: TGTGCCAGCAGCTCAAGAATACTGGGAGATACGCAGTATTTT. Protein: CASSSRILGDTQYF. Using reference TRBV7-2 and TRBJ2-3 for the parts outside the CDR3, the full variable domain is GAGVSQSPSNKVTEKGKDVELRCDPISGHTALYWYRQSLGQGLEFLIYFQGNSAPDKSGLPSDRFSAERTGGSVSTLTIQRTQQEDSAVYLCASSSRILGDTQYFGPGTRLTVL.